Listed below are T cell receptor beta chains from one sample, sequenced in a study of T cell responses to AZD1222 COVID-19 vaccine. Libraries were prepared by immunoSEQ multiplex PCR; TCRdb keeps only in-frame clonotypes and omits some of them. The sample consists of under 150,000 clones, approximately 90% of them appearing once. This material consisted of peripheral blood, taken on day 0 of AZD1222 vaccination. Receptor source: an adult in good health. Both conserved end residues are part of each CDR3.

>TRBV23-1|16
CASSQSLQCSGNTIYF
>TRBV29-1|14
CSVASRVTYNEQFF
>TRBV11-2|19
CASSLGAARPSQPQETQYF
>TRBV5-8|14
CASSFGLWHTEAFF
>TRBV5-5|12
CASSFRNTEAFF
>TRBV25-1|15
CASSDLDRGSYEQYF
>TRBV19|14
CASKSTSGSNEQFF
>TRBV10-3|14
CASRETGNTGELFF
>TRBV11-3|16
CASSLDGGRGGNEQFF
>TRBV2|13
CASSEWSTDQAFF
>TRBV4-2|12
CAIGTGNSPLHF
>TRBV5-1|12
CASSTHTYGYTF
>TRBV29-1|14
CSVGNRGSGTEAFF
>TRBV18|14
CASSQGIGNQPQHF
>TRBV7-2|15
CASSPYGQGNTEAFF
>TRBV28|13
CASSLVHLDGYTF
>TRBV5-1|16
CASVPGGGIETDTQYF
>TRBV24-1|14
CATSDSGVNEKLFF
>TRBV6-1|15
CASSEREPIPYGYTF
>TRBV7-6|18
CASSRHPGGGTGSYEQYF
>TRBV6-5|15
CASRGGPPGNQPQHF
>TRBV3-1/TRBV3-2|16
CASSPLDGRTIGELFF
>TRBV27|15
CASSLGSSYNSPLHF
>TRBV7-2|15
CASRGLGLAASEQFF
>TRBV4-1|16
CASSALGRTSNQPQHF
>TRBV6-5|14
CASSYSGRDYGYTF
>TRBV11-2|18
CASSGTFGRGVAKNIQYF